A selection of T cell receptor beta chains follows, all from one sample in a study of cytotoxic CD8 clonotypes in ibrutinib-treated CLL. The assay was immunoSEQ multiplex PCR, and TCRdb's table has in-frame clones only and misses some. The sample lists around 250,000 clones, about three quarters seen once, with 15% in the top ten. Specimen: PBMCs, collected after 24 months of ibrutinib treatment. The source is a human donor with chronic lymphocytic leukemia. CDR3s include the opening cysteine and the closing phenylalanine or tryptophan. The D gene is left open where the match is weak. The size of a clone is reported for some rows only, either as once, few or many, or as a class for expanded clones.

V,size,D,J,CDR3,DNA
TRBV19,-,-,TRBJ1-4,CASSIQGEKLFF,TGTGCCAGTAGTATACAGGGAGAAAAACTGTTTTTT
TRBV27,-,TRBD2,TRBJ2-1,CASSTYSGNSYNEQFF,TGTGCCAGCAGTACCTATAGCGGGAATTCCTACAATGAGCAGTTCTTC
TRBV6-5,few,TRBD1,TRBJ1-5,CASSRTGGRDQPQHF,TGTGCCAGCAGTCGAACAGGGGGCAGAGATCAGCCCCAGCATTTT
TRBV30,few,-,TRBJ2-7,CAWSVPGSRYYEQYF,TGTGCCTGGAGTGTACCCGGCAGCCGCTACTACGAGCAGTACTTC
TRBV7-9,-,-,TRBJ2-3,CASSLKSTDTQYF,TGTGCCAGCAGCTTAAAGAGCACAGATACGCAGTATTTT
TRBV29-1,-,TRBD1,TRBJ2-2,CSVGRQGAGELFF,TGCAGCGTTGGCCGACAGGGTGCCGGGGAGCTGTTTTTT
TRBV29-1,-,-,TRBJ2-3,CSAPITRTDTQYF,TGCAGCGCGCCCATTACTAGGACAGATACGCAGTATTTT
TRBV10-3,-,TRBD2,TRBJ2-7,CAIKTSGYEQYF,TGTGCCATCAAGACTAGCGGCTACGAGCAGTACTTC
TRBV28,once,-,TRBJ1-3,CASRAAGNTIYF,TGTGCCAGCCGGGCAGCCGGAAACACCATATATTTT
TRBV27,few,TRBD2,TRBJ2-3,CASSLLAGYTDTQYF,TGTGCCAGCAGCCTACTAGCGGGATACACAGATACGCAGTATTTT
TRBV10-2,-,TRBD2,TRBJ2-3,CASSAGTSNTQYF,TGCGCCAGCAGCGCCGGGACTAGCAATACGCAGTATTTT
TRBV18,-,-,TRBJ1-1,CASSPSGRDTEAFF,TGTGCCAGCTCACCATCCGGGAGGGACACTGAAGCTTTCTTT
TRBV6-5,-,-,TRBJ2-3,CASSSLGINTQYF,TGTGCCAGCAGTTCCCTCGGGATTAATACGCAGTATTTT
TRBV7-9,-,TRBD2,TRBJ2-3,CASSLVWELIAGGADTQYF,TGTGCCAGCAGCTTAGTTTGGGAGCTAATAGCGGGAGGGGCAGATACGCAGTATTTT
TRBV6-8,-,TRBD2,TRBJ2-7,CASSLAGVAYEQYF,TGTGCCAGCAGCCTAGCGGGAGTAGCTTACGAGCAGTACTTC
TRBV6-5,-,TRBD1,TRBJ2-3,CASSYSGTGADTQYF,TGTGCCAGCAGTTACTCCGGGACAGGGGCAGATACGCAGTATTTT
TRBV5-6,-,-,TRBJ2-7,CASSHGAGSDEQYF,TGTGCCAGCAGCCACGGGGCAGGGAGCGACGAGCAGTACTTC
TRBV2,-,-,TRBJ2-7,CASSDTQGGLSYEQYF,TGTGCCAGCAGTGATACACAGGGTGGTCTCTCCTACGAGCAGTACTTC
TRBV4-3,-,-,TRBJ1-4,CASSQVDSEKLFF,TGCGCCAGCAGCCAAGTAGATAGTGAAAAACTGTTTTTT
TRBV19,-,-,TRBJ1-2,CASSIGDATGLNYGYTF,TGTGCCAGTAGTATAGGGGACGCGACAGGACTTAACTATGGCTACACCTTC
TRBV19,-,TRBD2,TRBJ2-3,CASTPTSGQGDTQYF,TGTGCCAGTACCCCGACTAGCGGGCAGGGCGATACGCAGTATTTT
TRBV20-1,-,TRBD1,TRBJ1-2,CSAPGGGYTF,TGCAGTGCTCCAGGGGGTGGCTACACCTTC
TRBV28,-,-,TRBJ1-4,CASSPSAREKLFF,TGTGCCAGCAGTCCCAGCGCGCGTGAAAAACTGTTTTTT
TRBV7-3,few,-,TRBJ2-1,CASSEGRGPDNEQFF,TGTGCCAGCAGCGAGGGCCGGGGGCCAGACAATGAGCAGTTCTTC
TRBV28,-,-,TRBJ2-4,CASSLNPKLKNIQYF,TGTGCCAGCAGTTTAAATCCCAAGTTAAAAAACATTCAGTACTTC
TRBV6-6,-,TRBD2,TRBJ2-7,CASSFGGSGYEQYF,TGTGCCAGCAGCTTCGGGGGGTCCGGGTACGAGCAGTACTTC
TRBV15,-,-,TRBJ2-7,CATSREQPYEQYF,TGTGCCACCAGCAGAGAACAACCTTACGAGCAGTACTTC
TRBV28,-,TRBD1,TRBJ1-4,CASSSGQGNEKLFF,TGTGCCAGCAGTTCGGGACAGGGTAATGAAAAACTGTTTTTT
TRBV6-5,-,-,TRBJ1-1,CASSFRGSGTEAFF,TGTGCCAGCAGTTTTCGGGGGTCGGGGACTGAAGCTTTCTTT
TRBV10-3,-,-,TRBJ1-5,CAISMGQSFNQPQHF,TGTGCCATCAGTATGGGGCAGAGCTTCAATCAGCCCCAGCATTTT
TRBV7-3,-,-,TRBJ2-7,CASSSWGRLLEQYF,TGTGCCAGCAGCTCATGGGGGCGGCTGCTGGAGCAGTACTTC
TRBV9,-,-,TRBJ2-1,CASSARRGVNEQFF,TGTGCCAGCAGCGCCCGGAGGGGGGTCAATGAGCAGTTCTTC
TRBV27,-,TRBD1,TRBJ2-7,CASSLSGTGRFEQYF,TGTGCCAGCAGTTTATCCGGGACAGGGAGATTCGAGCAGTACTTC
TRBV27,-,TRBD1,TRBJ1-5,CASSWSGTVNQPQHF,TGTGCCAGCAGTTGGTCCGGGACAGTCAATCAGCCCCAGCATTTT
TRBV30,few,-,TRBJ1-2,CAWSVGISGDYGYTF,TGTGCCTGGAGTGTAGGTATATCAGGGGACTATGGCTACACCTTC
TRBV18,-,TRBD2,TRBJ2-7,CASRREGYGEQYF,TGTGCCAGCAGGCGGGAGGGGTACGGCGAGCAGTACTTC
TRBV6-1,-,-,TRBJ2-7,CASNRGDRDYEQYF,TGTGCCAGCAATAGGGGGGACCGTGACTACGAGCAGTACTTC
TRBV6-4,once,TRBD2,TRBJ2-3,CASSPGLAVTDTQYF,TGTGCCAGCAGTCCGGGACTAGCGGTCACAGATACGCAGTATTTT
TRBV5-1,-,-,TRBJ2-1,CASSPNYPEQFF,TGCGCCAGCAGCCCGAACTACCCTGAGCAGTTCTTC
TRBV19,-,-,TRBJ2-7,CASSIGDRWEQYF,TGTGCCAGTAGTATCGGGGATCGATGGGAGCAGTACTTC
TRBV9,once,TRBD2,TRBJ2-6,CASSASAGVSGANVLTF,TGTGCCAGCAGCGCGAGTGCGGGGGTCTCTGGGGCCAACGTCCTGACTTTC
TRBV30,few,TRBD2,TRBJ2-7,CAWSVGLGLAGGEQYF,TGTGCCTGGAGTGTGGGATTGGGGCTAGCGGGAGGCGAGCAGTACTTC
TRBV9,-,TRBD1,TRBJ1-1,CASSRGTGGLNTEAFF,TGTGCCAGCAGCAGAGGGACAGGGGGCTTGAACACTGAAGCTTTCTTT
TRBV18,-,TRBD2,TRBJ2-5,CASSPGGSGETQYF,TGTGCCAGCTCACCAGGCGGGAGCGGTGAGACCCAGTACTTC
TRBV7-2,-,-,TRBJ1-1,CASSLRAGITEAFF,TGTGCCAGCAGCTTACGAGCAGGGATCACTGAAGCTTTCTTT